These T cell receptor beta chains were read from a single sample in a study of cytomegalovirus exposure and HLA in healthy donors. Data came from immunoSEQ multiplex PCR; TCRdb stores just in-frame clones and leaves some out. The sample contains over 130,000 clones, about 79% of which appear only once. The sequenced sample consisted of PBMCs. These receptor sequences come from a male donor in good health and CMV-seronegative. CDR3s include the opening cysteine and the closing phenylalanine or tryptophan. The D gene is left open where the match is weak. Size is stated for part of the rows, as once, few or many counts, or as a class when the clone is expanded.

clone size: few; D gene: -; V gene: TRBV6-1; J gene: TRBJ2-7; CDR3 DNA: TGTGCCAGCAGGGGACACTTTCTACCCTCCGAGCAGTACTTC; CDR3 protein: CASRGHFLPSEQYF
clone size: -; D gene: -; V gene: TRBV15; J gene: TRBJ1-5; CDR3 DNA: TGTGCCACCAGCAGAGATGTACCGACTCATCAGCCCCAGCATTTT; CDR3 protein: CATSRDVPTHQPQHF
clone size: -; D gene: -; V gene: TRBV30; J gene: TRBJ2-1; CDR3 DNA: TGTGCCTGGAGTGCGCCCTCAGGAGAGCAGTTCTTC; CDR3 protein: CAWSAPSGEQFF
clone size: -; D gene: -; V gene: TRBV27; J gene: TRBJ2-7; CDR3 DNA: TGTGCCAGCAGTTTTACAGGGTCCCTCTACGAGCAGTACTTC; CDR3 protein: CASSFTGSLYEQYF
clone size: -; D gene: -; V gene: TRBV23-1; J gene: TRBJ2-1; CDR3 DNA: TGCGCCAGCGGCCTAGCGAACTCCTACAATGAGCAGTTCTTC; CDR3 protein: CASGLANSYNEQFF
clone size: -; D gene: -; V gene: TRBV27; J gene: TRBJ2-7; CDR3 DNA: TGTGCCAGCAGTCCCGGTGGTTTTTTAGCGTACGAGCAGTACTTC; CDR3 protein: CASSPGGFLAYEQYF
clone size: few; D gene: -; V gene: TRBV7-2; J gene: TRBJ1-3; CDR3 DNA: TGTGCCAGCAGCTTCGCTGGAAACACCATATATTTT; CDR3 protein: CASSFAGNTIYF
clone size: -; D gene: TRBD1; V gene: TRBV7-2; J gene: TRBJ2-5; CDR3 DNA: TGTGCCAGCAGCCCAGGGACAGGAAGGCAAGAGACCCAGTACTTC; CDR3 protein: CASSPGTGRQETQYF
clone size: -; D gene: -; V gene: TRBV10-1; J gene: TRBJ2-7; CDR3 DNA: TGCGCCAGCAGTGAAACAGGCAGCGTGGACTTC; CDR3 protein: CASSETGSVDF
clone size: -; D gene: -; V gene: TRBV11-3; J gene: TRBJ2-2; CDR3 DNA: TGTGCCAGCAGCTTATTTCCCTTGCGGGAATCGGTCGGGGAGCTGTTTTTT; CDR3 protein: CASSLFPLRESVGELFF
clone size: -; D gene: TRBD2; V gene: TRBV6-4; J gene: TRBJ2-1; CDR3 DNA: TGTGCCAGCAGTGAAGTAGCGGGAGAAGGGAATGAGCAGTTCTTC; CDR3 protein: CASSEVAGEGNEQFF
clone size: few; D gene: TRBD2; V gene: TRBV4-3; J gene: TRBJ2-5; CDR3 DNA: TGCGCCACCCGGACTAGCGGTGCCGAGACCCAGTACTTC; CDR3 protein: CATRTSGAETQYF
clone size: -; D gene: -; V gene: TRBV5-1; J gene: TRBJ2-1; CDR3 DNA: TGCGCCAGCAGCTTGGACAGGGACAATGAGCAGTTCTTC; CDR3 protein: CASSLDRDNEQFF
clone size: -; D gene: -; V gene: TRBV7-3; J gene: TRBJ2-7; CDR3 DNA: TGTGCCAGCAGCTCGTCCGAGCCGGGCGAGCAGTACTTC; CDR3 protein: CASSSSEPGEQYF
clone size: -; D gene: -; V gene: TRBV28; J gene: TRBJ2-6; CDR3 DNA: TGTGCCAGCAGTTTAAGCGGCTCTGGGGCCAACGTCCTGACTTTC; CDR3 protein: CASSLSGSGANVLTF
clone size: -; D gene: -; V gene: TRBV7-9; J gene: TRBJ2-7; CDR3 DNA: TGTGCCAGCAGTCATACTACCTACGAGCAGTACTTC; CDR3 protein: CASSHTTYEQYF
clone size: -; D gene: -; V gene: TRBV10-3; J gene: TRBJ2-7; CDR3 DNA: TGTGCCATCAGACCCGGACTGATAGGCGAGCAGTACTTC; CDR3 protein: CAIRPGLIGEQYF
clone size: -; D gene: -; V gene: TRBV11-1; J gene: TRBJ2-2; CDR3 DNA: TGTGCCAGCAGCCCCCGCTCAGGGTTCACCGGGGAGCTGTTTTTT; CDR3 protein: CASSPRSGFTGELFF
clone size: -; D gene: TRBD2; V gene: TRBV29-1; J gene: TRBJ2-3; CDR3 DNA: TGCAGCGTCACACCTGCGGCGGGAGCGGGAAATACGCAGTATTTT; CDR3 protein: CSVTPAAGAGNTQYF
clone size: -; D gene: TRBD1; V gene: TRBV5-1; J gene: TRBJ2-3; CDR3 DNA: TGCGCCAGCAGCTCGACAGGGTCCCCAGATACGCAGTATTTT; CDR3 protein: CASSSTGSPDTQYF